Sequencing of this TCR beta chain was carried out in a study of blood T cell repertoires in COVID-19. This clone was picked up one time. With V trimmed by 2 bases and J by 6 bases, 5 bases remained unmatched. The CDR3 consists of 14 residues. The germline gives CDR1 SGDLS, CDR2 YYNGEE. Libraries were prepared by immunoSEQ multiplex PCR; TCRdb keeps only in-frame clonotypes and omits some of them. The table records around 110,000 clones, less than 95% of them present only once. This TCR was sampled from a human donor with active COVID-19. The donor label of this sample is uncertain. The sample comprised peripheral blood. This chain uses TRBV9 with TRBJ2-4; 7 bases align to TRBD2. CDR3 sequence (DNA): TGTGCCAGCAGCGTCGGCGGGGAGGGAAACATTCAGTACTTC. Translating gives CASSVGGEGNIQYF.